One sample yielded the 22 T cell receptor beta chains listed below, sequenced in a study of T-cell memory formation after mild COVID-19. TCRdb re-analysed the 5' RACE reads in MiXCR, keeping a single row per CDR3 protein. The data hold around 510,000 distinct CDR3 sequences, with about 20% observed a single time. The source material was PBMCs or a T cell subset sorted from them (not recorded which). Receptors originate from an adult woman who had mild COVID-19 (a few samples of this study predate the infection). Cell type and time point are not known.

CDR3 amino acids: CASSLGQGVSGETQYF. CDR3 sequence (DNA): TGTGCCAGCAGTTTAGGGCAGGGAGTTAGTGGAGAGACCCAGTACTTC. V usage is TRBV12-3 or TRBV12-4 and J usage is TRBJ2-5; D is tentatively TRBD1 or TRBD2 (5 bases each). V was shortened by 1 base and J by 4 bases, with 16 bases between the two germline ends. The CDR3 runs 16 residues.

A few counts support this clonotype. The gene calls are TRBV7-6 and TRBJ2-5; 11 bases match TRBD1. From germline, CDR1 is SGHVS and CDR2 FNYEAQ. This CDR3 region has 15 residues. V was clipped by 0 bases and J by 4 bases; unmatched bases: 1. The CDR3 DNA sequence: TGTGCCAGCAGCTTAGCCGGGACAGGGGGAGAGACCCAGTACTTC. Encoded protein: CASSLAGTGGETQYF.

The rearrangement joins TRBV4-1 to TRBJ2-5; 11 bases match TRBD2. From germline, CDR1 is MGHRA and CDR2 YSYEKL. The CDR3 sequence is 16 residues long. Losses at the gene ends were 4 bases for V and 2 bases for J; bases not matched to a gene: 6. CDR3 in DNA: TGCGCCAGCAGCCGAACCCTAGCGGGGGGACAAGAGACCCAGTACTTC. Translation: CASSRTLAGGQETQYF.

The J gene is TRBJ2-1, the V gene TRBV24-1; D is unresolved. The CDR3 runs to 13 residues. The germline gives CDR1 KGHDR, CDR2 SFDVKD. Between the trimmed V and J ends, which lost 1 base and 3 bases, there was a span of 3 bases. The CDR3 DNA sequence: TGTGCCACCAGTGATTTAATCTACAATGAGCAGTTCTTC. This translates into CATSDLIYNEQFF.

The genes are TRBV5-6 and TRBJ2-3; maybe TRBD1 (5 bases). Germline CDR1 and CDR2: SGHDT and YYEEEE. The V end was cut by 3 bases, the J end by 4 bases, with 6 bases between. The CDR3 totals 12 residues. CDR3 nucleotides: TGTGCCAGCAGCTGGGGCGCAGATACGCAGTATTTT. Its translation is CASSWGADTQYF.

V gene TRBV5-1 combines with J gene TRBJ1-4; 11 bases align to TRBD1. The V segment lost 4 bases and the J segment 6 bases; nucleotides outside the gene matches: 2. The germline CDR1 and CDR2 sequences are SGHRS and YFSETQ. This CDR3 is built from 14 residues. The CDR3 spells CASSPDRGHEKLFF. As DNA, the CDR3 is TGCGCCAGCAGCCCGGACAGGGGGCATGAAAAACTGTTTTTT.

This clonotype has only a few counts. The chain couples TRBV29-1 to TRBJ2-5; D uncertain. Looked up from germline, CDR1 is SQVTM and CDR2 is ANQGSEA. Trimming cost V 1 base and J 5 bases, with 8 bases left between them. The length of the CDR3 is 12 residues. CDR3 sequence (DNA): TGCAGCGTTGAAGGACTGGTGGAGACCCAGTACTTC. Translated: CSVEGLVETQYF. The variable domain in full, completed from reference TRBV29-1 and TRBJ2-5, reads SAVISQKPSRDICQRGTSLTIQCQVDSQVTMMFWYRQQPGQSLTLIATANQGSEATYESGFVIDKFPISRPNLTFSTLTVSNMSPEDSSIYLCSVEGLVETQYFGPGTRLLVL.

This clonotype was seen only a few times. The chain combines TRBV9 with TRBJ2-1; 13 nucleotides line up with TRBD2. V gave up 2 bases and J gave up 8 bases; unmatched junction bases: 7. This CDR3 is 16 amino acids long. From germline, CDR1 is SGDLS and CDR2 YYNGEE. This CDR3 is CASSVGGLAGVHEQFF. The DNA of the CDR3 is TGTGCCAGCAGCGTGGGAGGACTAGCGGGAGTGCATGAGCAGTTCTTC.

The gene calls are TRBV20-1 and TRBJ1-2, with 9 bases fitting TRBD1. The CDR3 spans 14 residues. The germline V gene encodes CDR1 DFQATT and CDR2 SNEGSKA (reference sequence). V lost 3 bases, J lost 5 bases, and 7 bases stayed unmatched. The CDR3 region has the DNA TGCAGTGCTAGCCCGGGACAGGGCGTTTATGGCTACACCTTC. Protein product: CSASPGQGVYGYTF.

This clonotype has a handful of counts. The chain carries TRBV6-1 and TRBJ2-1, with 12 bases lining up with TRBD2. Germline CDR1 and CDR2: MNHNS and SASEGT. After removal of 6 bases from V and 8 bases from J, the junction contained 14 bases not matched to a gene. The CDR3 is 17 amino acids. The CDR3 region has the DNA TGTGCCAGCAGCCCGATTAAGACTAGCGGGAGCAGGGATGAGCAGTTCTTC. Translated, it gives CASSPIKTSGSRDEQFF.

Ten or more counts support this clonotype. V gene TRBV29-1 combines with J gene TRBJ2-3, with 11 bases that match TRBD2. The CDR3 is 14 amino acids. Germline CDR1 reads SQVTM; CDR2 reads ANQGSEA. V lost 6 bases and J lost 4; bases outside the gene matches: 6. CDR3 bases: TGCAGCGTCCTAGCGGGAGGCTCCGCAGATACGCAGTATTTT. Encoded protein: CSVLAGGSADTQYF.

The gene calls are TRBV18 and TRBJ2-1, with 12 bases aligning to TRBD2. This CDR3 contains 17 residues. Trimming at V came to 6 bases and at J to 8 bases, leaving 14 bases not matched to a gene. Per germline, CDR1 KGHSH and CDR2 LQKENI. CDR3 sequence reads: CASSSRSTSGSGDEQFF. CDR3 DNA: TGTGCCAGCTCCTCCCGGTCGACTAGCGGGAGTGGGGATGAGCAGTTCTTC. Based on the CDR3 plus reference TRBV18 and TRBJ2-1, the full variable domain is NAGVMQNPRHLVRRRGQEARLRCSPMKGHSHVYWYRQLPEEGLKFMVYLQKENIIDESGMPKERFSAEFPKEGPSILRIQQVVRGDSAAYFCASSSRSTSGSGDEQFFGPGTRLTVL.

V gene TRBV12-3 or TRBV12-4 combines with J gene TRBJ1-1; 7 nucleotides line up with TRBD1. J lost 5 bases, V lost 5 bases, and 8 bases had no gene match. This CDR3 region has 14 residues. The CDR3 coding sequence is TGTGCCAGCAGTCATACAGGGGTGGGGACTGAAGCTTTCTTT. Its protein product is CASSHTGVGTEAFF.

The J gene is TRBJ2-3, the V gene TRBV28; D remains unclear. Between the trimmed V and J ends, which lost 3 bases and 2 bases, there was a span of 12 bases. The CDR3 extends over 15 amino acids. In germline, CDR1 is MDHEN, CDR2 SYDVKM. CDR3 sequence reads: CASSFAPTVTDTQYF. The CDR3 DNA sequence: TGTGCCAGCAGTTTCGCCCCAACAGTCACAGATACGCAGTATTTT.

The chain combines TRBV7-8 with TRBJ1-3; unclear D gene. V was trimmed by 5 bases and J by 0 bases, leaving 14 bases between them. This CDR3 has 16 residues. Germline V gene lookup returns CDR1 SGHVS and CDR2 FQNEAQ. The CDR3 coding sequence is TGTGCCAGCAGCACCTCAGGACGTATCTCTGGAAACACCATATATTTT. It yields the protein CASSTSGRISGNTIYF. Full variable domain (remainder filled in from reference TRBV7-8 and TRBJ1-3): GAGVSQSPRYKVAKRGQDVALRCDPISGHVSLFWYQQALGQGPEFLTYFQNEAQLDKSGLPSDRFFAERPEGSVSTLKIQRTQQEDSAVYLCASSTSGRISGNTIYFGEGSWLTVV.

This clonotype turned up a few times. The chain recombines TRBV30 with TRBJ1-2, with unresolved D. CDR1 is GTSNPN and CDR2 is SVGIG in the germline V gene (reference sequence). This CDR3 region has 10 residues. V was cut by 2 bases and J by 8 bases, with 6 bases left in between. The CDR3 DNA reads TGTGCCTGGAGTAAAAGGGGCTACACCTTC. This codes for CAWSKRGYTF.

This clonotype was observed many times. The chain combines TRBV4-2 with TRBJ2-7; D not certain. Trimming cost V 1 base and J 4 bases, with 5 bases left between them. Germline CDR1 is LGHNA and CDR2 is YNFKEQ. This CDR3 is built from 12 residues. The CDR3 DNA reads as TGTGCCAGCAGCCAAGGCGTTTACGAGCAGTACTTC. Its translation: CASSQGVYEQYF.

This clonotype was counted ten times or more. The chain's CDR3 is CASRPTSGGHNEQFF. The CDR3 bases are TGTGCCAGCAGACCGACTAGCGGGGGACACAATGAGCAGTTCTTC. V and J are TRBV12-3 or TRBV12-4 and TRBJ2-1, with 12 bases that match TRBD2. Losses at the gene ends were 6 bases for V and 5 bases for J; bases not matched to a gene: 5. The CDR3 totals 15 residues.

The chain's CDR3 is CASSLGPENEQYF. The CDR3 DNA is TGCGCCAGCAGCTTGGGTCCGGAAAACGAGCAGTACTTC. The V and J genes are TRBV5-1 and TRBJ2-7; D ambiguous. Germline V lookup: CDR1 SGHRS, CDR2 YFSETQ. This CDR3 spans 13 amino acids. V gave up 0 bases and J gave up 5 bases, with 9 bases separating them.

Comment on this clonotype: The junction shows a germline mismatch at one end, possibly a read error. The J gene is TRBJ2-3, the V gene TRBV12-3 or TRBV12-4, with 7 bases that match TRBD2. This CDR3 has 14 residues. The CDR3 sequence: CASSFGLVTDTLYF. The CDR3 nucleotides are TGTGCCAGCAGTTTCGGACTAGTCACAGATACGCTGTATTTT.

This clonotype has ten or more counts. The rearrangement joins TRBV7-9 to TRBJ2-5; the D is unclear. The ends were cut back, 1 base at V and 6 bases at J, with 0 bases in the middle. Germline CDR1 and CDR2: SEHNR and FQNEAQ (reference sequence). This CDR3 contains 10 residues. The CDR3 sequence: CASSLETQYF. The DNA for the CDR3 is TGTGCCAGCAGCTTAGAGACCCAGTACTTC.

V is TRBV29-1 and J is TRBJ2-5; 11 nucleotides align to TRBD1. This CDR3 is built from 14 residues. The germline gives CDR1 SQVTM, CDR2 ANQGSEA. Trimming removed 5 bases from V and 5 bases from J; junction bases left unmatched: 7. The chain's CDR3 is CSVPRTGGEETQYF. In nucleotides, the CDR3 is TGCAGCGTTCCCCGGACAGGGGGCGAGGAGACCCAGTACTTC. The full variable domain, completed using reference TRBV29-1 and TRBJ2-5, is SAVISQKPSRDICQRGTSLTIQCQVDSQVTMMFWYRQQPGQSLTLIATANQGSEATYESGFVIDKFPISRPNLTFSTLTVSNMSPEDSSIYLCSVPRTGGEETQYFGPGTRLLVL.